This T cell receptor (beta chain) comes out of a study of T-cell reconstitution after alpha-beta-depleted transplantation in children. Whole-study findings and limits: T-cell counts and diversity were attributed mostly to newly produced T cells one year after transplant.

This clonotype turned up a few times. What it recognizes is unknown. CDR3 length: 12 residues. The V gene lost 6 bases and the J gene lost 4 bases, with 9 bases spanning the gap. Unique molecular identifiers were built into the TCRbeta library. TCRdb re-analysed the PCR reads in MiXCR, keeping a single row per CDR3 protein. The sample carries hundreds of thousands of distinct CDR3 sequences, less than 15% recorded once. The chain employs TRBV12-3 or TRBV12-4 and TRBJ2-5, with D possibly being TRBD2 (6 bases). Sequences were derived from PBMCs, sampled before TCRalphabeta/CD19-depleted stem cell transplant. The sequence derives from a girl aged 2 to 10 with congenital amegakaryocytic thrombocytopenia, due to receive a stem cell transplant. The CDR3 DNA sequence: TGTGCCAGCAGGACGGGACTAGAGACCCAGTACTTC. Amino acid sequence: CASRTGLETQYF.